Below, 31 T cell receptor beta chains from the same sample are listed, as sequenced in a study of OX40 agonist ivuxolimab in advanced cancers. TCRdb's copy holds only in-frame clones and misses some; the assay was immunoSEQ multiplex PCR. The repertoire consists of approximately 31,000 clones, with approximately 89% occurring once and the leading ten covering 26%. This sample comprised CD4+ or CD8+ T cells sorted from blood, obtained in a trial of the OX40 agonist ivuxolimab. These receptors originate from an adult with an advanced solid tumor such as melanoma, head and neck, liver or kidney cancer.

V usage is TRBV5-1 and J usage is TRBJ1-4; 7 nucleotides align to TRBD1. CDR1 SGHRS and CDR2 YFSETQ come from the germline V gene. The CDR3 has 14 residues. The V segment lost 0 bases and the J segment 14 bases; nucleotides outside the gene matches: 10. CDR3 residues: CASSLDRGPNPLFF. In nucleotides, the CDR3 is TGCGCCAGCAGCTTGGACAGGGGCCCCAACCCCCTGTTTTTT.

The chain links TRBV28 to TRBJ2-7; no definite D call. CDR3 length: 13 amino acids. Deletions cut 3 bases from V and 2 bases from J, with 8 bases between. Germline CDR1 is MDHEN and CDR2 is SYDVKM. CDR3 region: CASSLTLTYEQYF. CDR3 sequence (DNA): TGTGCCAGCAGTTTGACTCTTACCTACGAGCAGTACTTC.

This clone has only one observation. The rearrangement uses TRBV19 and TRBJ1-4; 8 bases align to TRBD1. With 5 bases clipped from V and 8 bases from J, the junction kept 16 bases outside the gene matches. CDR3 length: 17 residues. Per the germline V gene, CDR1 is LNHDA and CDR2 is SQIVND (reference sequence). CDR3 coding DNA: TGTGCCAGTAGTTTATTAGGGCATCAGGGGGCCGACGAAAAACTGTTTTTT. Translation gives CASSLLGHQGADEKLFF.

This clone turned up a few times. V is TRBV11-2 and J is TRBJ2-7; 7 bases map to TRBD1. Germline trimming cut 6 bases from V and 3 bases from J; bases unmatched to any gene: 11. Per germline, CDR1 SGHAT and CDR2 FQNNGV. The CDR3 is 15 amino acids. This CDR3 is CASSRDRHRNYEQYF. CDR3 bases: TGTGCCAGCAGTCGGGACAGACATCGGAACTACGAGCAGTACTTC.

The chain employs TRBV7-6 and TRBJ2-2; the D gene could be TRBD1 or TRBD2 (5 bases each). The CDR3 has 17 amino acids. CDR1 is SGHVS and CDR2 is FNYEAQ in the germline V gene. The ends were cut back, 1 base at V and 8 bases at J, with 20 bases in the middle. This CDR3 is CASSLDGGSDLFGELFF. The CDR3 DNA reads TGTGCCAGCAGCTTAGATGGGGGATCCGATCTGTTTGGGGAGCTGTTTTTT.

The chain couples TRBV11-1 to TRBJ1-2; D gene unclear. Germline V lookup: CDR1 SGHAT, CDR2 FQDESV (reference sequence). V was clipped by 6 bases and J by 4 bases, with 15 bases between them. The CDR3 is 14 amino acids. The CDR3 reads CASSQKWRSYGYTF. CDR3 DNA: TGTGCCAGCAGTCAGAAGTGGCGCAGCTATGGCTACACCTTC. Full variable domain (outside the CDR3, taken from reference TRBV11-1 and TRBJ1-2): EAEVAQSPRYKITEKSQAVAFWCDPISGHATLYWYRQILGQGPELLVQFQDESVVDDSQLPKDRFSAERLKGVDSTLKIQPAELGDSAMYLCASSQKWRSYGYTFGSGTRLTVV.

The V and J genes are TRBV28 and TRBJ1-2, with D perhaps TRBD1 (6 bases). Deletions cut 6 bases from V and 5 bases from J, with 13 bases between. The CDR3 loop spans 13 amino acids. CDR1 and CDR2 from the germline V gene are MDHEN and SYDVKM. CDR3: CASSAQTGYGYTF. The CDR3 region has the DNA TGTGCCAGCAGCGCCCAAACAGGGTATGGCTACACCTTC.

J is TRBJ1-1 and V is TRBV9; a possible D gene is TRBD1 (5 bases). The CDR3 has 15 residues. V was clipped by 0 bases and J by 1 base, with 10 bases between them. Germline CDR1 SGDLS, CDR2 YYNGEE. CDR3 nucleotide sequence: TGTGCCAGCAGCGTAGCCGGGGCGGCGAACACTGAAGCTTTCTTT. Residues: CASSVAGAANTEAFF.

The rearrangement joins TRBV9 to TRBJ2-1; 12 bases align to TRBD2. The CDR3 totals 17 residues. V shed 3 bases and J 0 bases; nucleotides not matched to a gene: 4. Looked up from germline, CDR1 is SGDLS and CDR2 is YYNGEE. CDR3 in amino acids: CASSDLAGGSSYNEQFF. In DNA, the CDR3 is TGTGCCAGCAGCGACCTAGCGGGAGGGAGCTCCTACAATGAGCAGTTCTTC.

This clone occurred a few times. The rearrangement links TRBV10-1 to TRBJ2-7; 13 bases match TRBD2. CDR1 WNHNN and CDR2 SYGVQD come from the germline V gene (reference sequence). This CDR3 has 14 residues. V lost 2 bases to trimming and J lost 7 bases; unmatched junction nucleotides: 2. This CDR3 reads CASSERTSGGEQYF. CDR3 coding DNA: TGCGCCAGCAGTGAGAGGACTAGCGGGGGTGAGCAGTACTTC.

The rearrangement uses TRBV7-9 and TRBJ2-3, with TRBD2 matching 10 bases. CDR3 length: 18 residues. The V and J ends lost 2 bases and 3 bases, in that order; junction bases with no gene match: 11. Germline assignment: CDR1 SEHNR and CDR2 FQNEAQ (reference sequence). The DNA for the CDR3 is TGTGCCAGCAGCTTATACCTAGCGGGAGATGGTGGGACAGATACGCAGTATTTT. This translates into CASSLYLAGDGGTDTQYF.

The V and J genes are TRBV10-1 and TRBJ2-1; 10 bases fit TRBD2. Germline assignment: CDR1 WNHNN and CDR2 SYGVQD (reference sequence). After removal of 6 bases from V and 3 bases from J, the junction contained 8 bases not matched to a gene. This CDR3 is 16 amino acids long. This chain's CDR3 is CASSEGIAGGYNEQFF. CDR3 coding DNA: TGCGCCAGCAGCGAGGGGATAGCGGGAGGCTACAATGAGCAGTTCTTC.

This clone has just one count. This chain joins TRBV19 and TRBJ1-2, with 9 bases that match TRBD1. V shed 5 bases, J shed 2 bases, and the junction held 3 bases outside the gene matches. The germline V gene encodes CDR1 LNHDA and CDR2 SQIVND (reference sequence). The CDR3 runs to 14 residues. CDR3 residues: CASSDTGGNYGYTF. The CDR3 DNA sequence: TGTGCCAGTAGTGACACAGGGGGCAACTATGGCTACACCTTC.

The chain combines TRBV7-9 with TRBJ2-1; D is undetermined. This CDR3 comprises 12 residues. Trimming pared 5 bases from V and 6 bases from J, leaving 8 bases between. Germline V gives CDR1 SEHNR, CDR2 FQNEAQ (reference sequence). Here the CDR3 DNA reads TGTGCCAGCAGCACGACGGGCAATGAGCAGTTCTTC. Translating it yields CASSTTGNEQFF. The whole variable domain, filled in from reference TRBV7-9 and TRBJ2-1, reads DTGVSQNPRHKITKRGQNVTFRCDPISEHNRLYWYRQTLGQGPEFLTYFQNEAQLEKSRLLSDRFSAERPKGSFSTLEIQRTEQGDSAMYLCASSTTGNEQFFGPGTRLTVL.

The chain employs TRBV16 and TRBJ2-7; no clear D gene. The CDR3 is made up of 12 amino acids. V lost 4 bases and J lost 7, with 11 bases in between. Per the germline V gene, CDR1 is KGHSY and CDR2 is FQNENV. CDR3 coding DNA: TGTGCCAGCAGCCGGGCGAAGGATGAGCAGTACTTC. Its translation is CASSRAKDEQYF.

The chain has TRBV18 and TRBJ2-5; possible D gene TRBD1, 6 bases. CDR1 and CDR2 (germline): KGHSH, LQKENI. Trimming stripped 0 bases from V and 5 bases from J, with 22 bases between. The CDR3 sequence is 18 residues long. The CDR3 is CASSPPGRVTGSGETQYF. The CDR3 DNA reads TGTGCCAGCTCACCACCAGGCCGAGTTACAGGGAGTGGGGAGACCCAGTACTTC.

This rearrangement joins TRBV5-6 to TRBJ2-7, with D unclear. V was clipped by 0 bases and J by 1 base, with 5 bases between them. Looked up from germline, CDR1 is SGHDT and CDR2 is YYEEEE. CDR3 size: 13 residues. CDR3 region: CASSLGRSYEQYF. In DNA, the CDR3 is TGTGCCAGCAGCTTGGGGCGGTCCTACGAGCAGTACTTC.

The chain is built from TRBV15 and TRBJ2-7; 7 bases are a match to TRBD1. Germline V gene lookup returns CDR1 LNHNV and CDR2 YYDKDF (reference sequence). After removal of 3 bases from V and 2 bases from J, the junction contained 7 bases not matched to a gene. This CDR3 is built from 15 residues. CDR3 sequence reads: CATSSEGAQTYEQYF. The CDR3 nucleotides read TGTGCCACCAGCAGTGAGGGGGCCCAAACCTACGAGCAGTACTTC.

This rearrangement joins TRBV28 to TRBJ2-5; D possibly corresponds to TRBD2 (6 bases). The germline V gene has CDR1 MDHEN and CDR2 SYDVKM. This CDR3 spans 15 amino acids. V was trimmed by 6 bases and J by 5 bases, leaving 19 bases between them. CDR3 sequence (DNA): TGTGCCAGCAGCTTGGAGGGCCAAGGGCGGGAGACCCAGTACTTC. Protein: CASSLEGQGRETQYF.

This chain joins TRBV7-9 and TRBJ2-7; D remains ambiguous. The CDR3 runs to 13 residues. Germline V CDR1 and CDR2: SEHNR, FQNEAQ (reference sequence). V was trimmed by 5 bases and J by 3 bases, leaving 11 bases between them. The CDR3 DNA reads TGTGCCAGCAGCGCCGTCGAGGACTACGAGCAGTACTTC. Translating gives CASSAVEDYEQYF.

In its sample, this clone was seen once. The V gene is TRBV7-8, the J gene TRBJ1-5, with D unclear. CDR3 size: 13 residues. Germline V gene data show CDR1 as SGHVS and CDR2 as FQNEAQ. Trimming took 3 bases from V and 5 from J, leaving 8 bases between them. This chain's CDR3 is CASSFLAHQPQHF. For the CDR3, the DNA is TGTGCCAGCAGCTTTCTGGCGCATCAGCCCCAGCATTTT. The entire variable domain, with the rest obtained from reference TRBV7-8 and TRBJ1-5, is as follows: GAGVSQSPRYKVAKRGQDVALRCDPISGHVSLFWYQQALGQGPEFLTYFQNEAQLDKSGLPSDRFFAERPEGSVSTLKIQRTQQEDSAVYLCASSFLAHQPQHFGDGTRLSIL.

A single count supports this clone. The chain carries TRBV27 and TRBJ2-5; 12 positions agree with TRBD2. V lost 5 bases, J lost 7 bases, and 2 bases stayed unmatched. Germline loops: CDR1 MNHEY, CDR2 SMNVEV (reference sequence). The CDR3 has 13 residues. The chain's CDR3 is CASSLAGGATQYF. The DNA for the CDR3 is TGTGCCAGCAGTCTAGCGGGAGGGGCGACCCAGTACTTC.

The sample holds a few counts of this clone. The chain carries TRBV7-9 and TRBJ1-1; tentative D call: TRBD1 (6 bases). From germline, CDR1 is SEHNR and CDR2 FQNEAQ (reference sequence). V was clipped by 5 bases and J by 3 bases, with 10 bases between them. CDR3 size: 13 residues. This CDR3 is CASSGTWDTEAFF. The CDR3 DNA reads as TGTGCCAGCAGCGGGACATGGGACACTGAAGCTTTCTTT.

V and J are TRBV5-4 and TRBJ2-1, with D perhaps TRBD2 (5 bases). The CDR3 covers 15 residues. Germline V gene sequence: CDR1 SGHNT, CDR2 YYREEE (reference sequence). Trimming shortened V by 3 bases and J by 0 bases, and 10 bases separated the two germline ends. The CDR3 nucleotides read TGTGCCAGCAGCTCGGGGTGGAGCTCCTACAATGAGCAGTTCTTC. Amino acid sequence: CASSSGWSSYNEQFF.

This clone was observed a few times. This rearrangement joins TRBV6-6 to TRBJ2-2; D remains ambiguous. This CDR3 has 14 residues. The V gene's germline CDR1 is MNHNY and CDR2 SVGAGI (reference sequence). V was clipped by 2 bases and J by 6 bases, with 10 bases between them. The CDR3 protein is CASSYGSVAGELFF. The DNA of the CDR3 is TGTGCCAGCAGTTACGGAAGCGTCGCCGGGGAGCTGTTTTTT.

This clone is a singleton in its sample. The rearrangement links TRBV6-5 to TRBJ2-2, with D perhaps matching TRBD1 (6 bases). The CDR3 spans 14 residues. The ends were cut back, 2 bases at V and 7 bases at J, with 11 bases in the middle. Germline CDR1 reads MNHEY; CDR2 reads SVGAGI. CDR3 region: CASSYQTGLGELFF. Here the CDR3 DNA reads TGTGCCAGCAGTTACCAGACAGGACTCGGGGAGCTGTTTTTT.

This clone appeared once. The chain couples TRBV4-1 to TRBJ2-1; the match to TRBD2 covers 12 bases. With 3 bases clipped from V and 7 bases from J, the junction kept 4 bases outside the gene matches. There are 15 residues in the CDR3. Germline CDR1 MGHRA, CDR2 YSYEKL. CDR3 DNA sequence: TGCGCCAGCAGCCATCTAGCGGGGGGGACGAATGAGCAGTTCTTC. This codes for CASSHLAGGTNEQFF.

The chain carries TRBV6-4 and TRBJ2-1; TRBD1 might be the D (5 bases). V was shortened by 0 bases and J by 10 bases, with 16 bases between the two germline ends. The CDR3 is 15 residues long. Germline V gene data show CDR1 as MRHNA and CDR2 as SNTAGT. This chain's CDR3 is CASSDSARGSEEQFF. DNA for the CDR3: TGTGCCAGCAGTGACTCAGCTAGGGGAAGCGAAGAGCAGTTCTTC.

This clone has a single count. The chain links TRBV6-5 to TRBJ1-5; D call uncertain. V gave up 4 bases and J gave up 6 bases, with 13 bases separating them. CDR1 is MNHEY and CDR2 is SVGAGI in the germline V gene. This CDR3 contains 14 residues. CDR3 bases: TGTGCCAGCAGTTCCTCTTACATGGGTCAGCCCCAGCATTTT. This translates into CASSSSYMGQPQHF.

V usage is TRBV28 and J usage is TRBJ1-5; TRBD1 is a possible D gene (6 bases). The germline V and J ends were trimmed by 3 bases and 3 bases, with 15 bases remaining between them. CDR1 and CDR2 (germline): MDHEN, SYDVKM. The CDR3 has 16 residues. The CDR3 spells CASSLDPGGPNQPQHF. The CDR3 DNA sequence: TGTGCCAGCAGTTTGGATCCTGGGGGCCCCAATCAGCCCCAGCATTTT. The whole variable domain, remainder taken from reference TRBV28 and TRBJ1-5, is DVKVTQSSRYLVKRTGEKVFLECVQDMDHENMFWYRQDPGLGLRLIYFSYDVKMKEKGDIPEGYSVSREKKERFSLILESASTNQTSMYLCASSLDPGGPNQPQHFGDGTRLSIL.

The chain combines TRBV5-6 with TRBJ1-2; D remains ambiguous. CDR3 size: 14 residues. V dropped 0 bases and J dropped 3 bases, with 9 bases sitting between them. The germline gives CDR1 SGHDT, CDR2 YYEEEE. CDR3 residues: CASSLGVGYYGYTF. Here the CDR3 DNA reads TGTGCCAGCAGCTTGGGAGTCGGTTACTATGGCTACACCTTC.